These 5 T cell receptor beta chains were sequenced from one sample in a study of T cell responses to AZD1222 COVID-19 vaccine. Sequenced by immunoSEQ multiplex PCR; TCRdb stores in-frame clones only, minus some. This sample carries about 98,000 clones, around 82% of them seen once, and the ten largest clones take approximately 15%. The sample in question was peripheral blood, obtained on day 0 of AZD1222 vaccination. The receptors shown here come from an adult in good health.

This chain connects TRBV10-3 to TRBJ2-2; 8 nucleotides align to TRBD2. CDR3 length: 15 residues. The V gene's germline CDR1 is ENHRY and CDR2 SYGVKD. V lost 0 bases, J lost 3 bases, and 0 bases stayed unmatched. The CDR3 bases are TGTGCCATCAGTGAGTCCGGGAGGGACACCGGGGAGCTGTTTTTT. It encodes CAISESGRDTGELFF.

The J gene is TRBJ2-3, the V gene TRBV10-3; 8 nucleotides agree with TRBD2. The CDR3 extends over 16 amino acids. Trimming at V came to 8 bases and at J to 6 bases, leaving 16 bases not matched to a gene. Germline V gives CDR1 ENHRY, CDR2 SYGVKD. CDR3 sequence reads: CAIRLSNSGEGDTQYF. In nucleotides, the CDR3 is TGTGCCATCCGCCTTAGTAATAGCGGGGAAGGGGATACGCAGTATTTT.

The J gene is TRBJ1-6, the V gene TRBV5-6; D gene ambiguous. Germline CDR1 SGHDT, CDR2 YYEEEE. V was trimmed by 4 bases and J by 10 bases, leaving 18 bases between them. The CDR3 covers 15 residues. CDR3 sequence reads: CASSAARLGSSPLHF. CDR3 nucleotide sequence: TGTGCCAGCAGCGCGGCCAGGTTGGGAAGCTCACCCCTCCACTTT.

This sequence joins TRBV30 and TRBJ1-4, with a weak D call TRBD1 (5 bases). Germline V lookup: CDR1 GTSNPN, CDR2 SVGIG (reference sequence). The V end was cut by 4 bases, the J end by 7 bases, with 13 bases between. The CDR3 contains 13 residues. DNA for the CDR3: TGTGCCTGGATGTCCCTAGGGGTTGAAAAACTGTTTTTT. Its protein is CAWMSLGVEKLFF.

V gene TRBV5-1 combines with J gene TRBJ2-7, with 10 positions matching TRBD1. CDR1 is SGHRS, CDR2 YFSETQ, per germline. The CDR3 runs to 14 residues. V dropped 0 bases and J dropped 6; count of bases not matched to a gene: 3. In DNA form, the CDR3 reads TGCGCCAGCAGCTTGGGACAGGGGGCCTCCGAGCAGTACGTC. Protein product: CASSLGQGASEQYV.